This TCR beta chain originates from a study of siplizumab effects on memory and regulatory T cells. Repertoires were generated with immunoSEQ multiplex PCR, while TCRdb's copy carries only in-frame clones and drops some. The profile shows about 52,000 clones, nearly 98% of them singletons. The TCR was taken from a human donor in good health. Input material: naive CD4+ T cells sorted from blood.

DNA for the CDR3: TGTGCCATCAGAGGACAGGGGTGGACAGATACGCAGTATTTT. This translates into CAIRGQGWTDTQYF. The chain employs TRBV10-3 and TRBJ2-3, with 9 bases identical to TRBD1. The CDR3 has 14 residues. V lost 6 bases, J lost 3 bases, and 4 bases stayed unmatched. The germline V gene encodes CDR1 ENHRY and CDR2 SYGVKD.